This passage covers 18 T cell receptor beta chains from one sample sequenced in a study of shared clonotypes between healthy human individuals. The data were produced by immunoSEQ multiplex PCR, yet TCRdb's version contains in-frame clones alone and is incomplete. This table holds about 2.5 million clones, less than 95% found once. Specimen: naive CD4+ T cells from PBMCs. Sample subset: CD45RA+ positively selected. All receptors derive from a man in his late teens or twenties in good health. Some clones in this sample may be carry-over from other donors' samples.

This clone is a singleton in its sample. J is TRBJ2-3 and V is TRBV5-1; 13 bases match TRBD2. The CDR3 runs 16 residues. Germline assignment: CDR1 SGHRS and CDR2 YFSETQ. V lost 4 bases and J lost 1; bases outside the gene matches: 3. In DNA, the CDR3 is TGCGCCAGCAGCCAGGGGACTAGCGGGGGCACAGATACGCAGTATTTT. Translated: CASSQGTSGGTDTQYF. Full variable domain (missing parts from reference TRBV5-1 and TRBJ2-3): KAGVTQTPRYLIKTRGQQVTLSCSPISGHRSVSWYQQTPGQGLQFLFEYFSETQRNKGNFPGRFSGRQFSNSRSEMNVSTLELGDSALYLCASSQGTSGGTDTQYFGPGTRLTVL.

V gene TRBV19 combines with J gene TRBJ2-1; 10 bases agree with TRBD2. Germline CDR1 LNHDA, CDR2 SQIVND (reference sequence). The CDR3 totals 14 residues. V shed 6 bases, J shed 6 bases, and the junction held 5 bases outside the gene matches. The CDR3: CASRGSGRTNEQFF. CDR3 nucleotides: TGTGCCAGTAGGGGTAGCGGGAGGACCAATGAGCAGTTCTTC.

This clone is a singleton in its sample. The rearrangement uses TRBV19 and TRBJ2-5; TRBD1 matches 8 bases. CDR1 LNHDA and CDR2 SQIVND come from the germline V gene (reference sequence). The CDR3 is 13 amino acids. The J segment lost 5 bases and the V segment lost 11 bases, leaving 10 bases of the junction unmatched. The CDR3 DNA follows: TGTGCCGGGGCCAGGGGGCATGGGGAGACCCAGTACTTC. Translating it yields CAGARGHGETQYF.

The chain combines TRBV9 with TRBJ2-2, with 11 nucleotides matching TRBD2. The germline CDR1 and CDR2 sequences are SGDLS and YYNGEE. Trimming took 2 bases from V and 6 from J; bases not matched to a gene: 3. This CDR3 region has 15 residues. The CDR3 DNA is TGTGCCAGCAGCGTGACTAGCGGGACTTCCGGGGAGCTGTTTTTT. Translating gives CASSVTSGTSGELFF. Drawing the rest from reference TRBV9 and TRBJ2-2, the complete variable domain is DSGVTQTPKHLITATGQRVTLRCSPRSGDLSVYWYQQSLDQGLQFLIQYYNGEERAKGNILERFSAQQFPDLHSELNLSSLELGDSALYFCASSVTSGTSGELFFGEGSRLTVL.

The rearrangement links TRBV10-3 to TRBJ2-5; TRBD1 aligns across 9 bases. Trimming removed 4 bases from V and 6 bases from J; junction bases left unmatched: 3. The germline V gene encodes CDR1 ENHRY and CDR2 SYGVKD. The CDR3 contains 13 residues. In DNA form, the CDR3 reads TGTGCCATCAGTGGACAGGGGGGGCAGACCCAGTACTTC. This encodes CAISGQGGQTQYF.

CDR3 in amino acids: CASSLGTGENIQYF. The CDR3 DNA reads TGTGCCAGCAGCTTAGGGACAGGGGAAAACATTCAGTACTTC. V and J are TRBV7-9 and TRBJ2-4; 9 bases line up with TRBD1. Germline V gives CDR1 SEHNR, CDR2 FQNEAQ (reference sequence). This CDR3 comprises 14 residues. The junction had 0 bases not matched to a gene; V was cut back by 1 base and J by 5 bases.

The J gene is TRBJ2-7, the V gene TRBV5-4, with TRBD2 matching over 15 bases. This CDR3 has 17 residues. V lost 4 bases, J lost 5 bases, and 10 bases stayed unmatched. Germline V gene lookup returns CDR1 SGHNT and CDR2 YYREEE (reference sequence). The CDR3 nucleotides read TGTGCCAGCAGCCCGGTAAGGGGACTAGCGGGAGGCGACGAGCAGTACTTC. This codes for CASSPVRGLAGGDEQYF.

V gene TRBV5-1 combines with J gene TRBJ1-2; perhaps TRBD1 as D (5 bases). Per germline, CDR1 SGHRS and CDR2 YFSETQ. CDR3 length equals 11 residues. Trimming shortened V by 4 bases and J by 9 bases, and 10 bases separated the two germline ends. DNA for the CDR3: TGCGCCAGCAGCGATTGGGGGAGCTACACCTTC. This encodes CASSDWGSYTF. Supplemented by reference TRBV5-1 and TRBJ1-2, the full variable domain reads KAGVTQTPRYLIKTRGQQVTLSCSPISGHRSVSWYQQTPGQGLQFLFEYFSETQRNKGNFPGRFSGRQFSNSRSEMNVSTLELGDSALYLCASSDWGSYTFGSGTRLTVV.

This clone was counted only a few times. This same CDR3 is encoded by further DNA sequences in the sample. CDR3 residues: CASSSDRGGTEAFF. CDR3 in DNA: TGCGCCAGCAGCTCGGACAGGGGAGGGACTGAAGCTTTCTTT. The rearrangement links TRBV5-1 to TRBJ1-1; 9 positions match TRBD1. This CDR3 is 14 amino acids long. Germline V gene sequence: CDR1 SGHRS, CDR2 YFSETQ. J lost 5 bases, V lost 3 bases, and 5 bases had no gene match. The whole variable domain, remainder taken from reference TRBV5-1 and TRBJ1-1, is KAGVTQTPRYLIKTRGQQVTLSCSPISGHRSVSWYQQTPGQGLQFLFEYFSETQRNKGNFPGRFSGRQFSNSRSEMNVSTLELGDSALYLCASSSDRGGTEAFFGQGTRLTVV.

V gene TRBV6-4 combines with J gene TRBJ2-3, with 13 bases lining up with TRBD2. The CDR3 contains 17 residues. V gave up 7 bases and J gave up 0 bases; unmatched junction bases: 7. Germline CDR1 MRHNA, CDR2 SNTAGT. The DNA of the CDR3 is TGTGCCAGCACCTCGACTAGCGGGAGGTTTAGCACAGATACGCAGTATTTT. It translates to CASTSTSGRFSTDTQYF.

This chain links TRBV14 with TRBJ2-3; D is possibly TRBD1 (6 bases). Per the germline V gene, CDR1 is SGHDN and CDR2 is FVKESK. This CDR3 comprises 16 residues. With 4 bases removed from V and 2 bases from J, the gap between germline ends came to 16 bases. The CDR3 sequence: CASSRNRDTHTDTQYF. In DNA form, the CDR3 reads TGTGCCAGCAGCCGAAACCGGGACACCCACACAGATACGCAGTATTTT. The full variable domain, its missing parts supplied by reference TRBV14 and TRBJ2-3, is EAGVTQFPSHSVIEKGQTVTLRCDPISGHDNLYWYRRVMGKEIKFLLHFVKESKQDESGMPNNRFLAERTGGTYSTLKVQPAELEDSGVYFCASSRNRDTHTDTQYFGPGTRLTVL.

The chain joins TRBV28 to TRBJ2-7, with D perhaps matching TRBD1 (7 bases). Germline CDR1 and CDR2: MDHEN and SYDVKM. The CDR3 length is 15 residues. Trimming left V 5 bases short and J 5 bases short, with 19 bases between. The CDR3 DNA sequence: TGTGCCAGCAGTGGGGGGACAGCCAGTTGGGACGAGCAGTACTTC. Protein product: CASSGGTASWDEQYF. The full variable domain, in which reference TRBV28 and TRBJ2-7 provide the parts outside the CDR3, is DVKVTQSSRYLVKRTGEKVFLECVQDMDHENMFWYRQDPGLGLRLIYFSYDVKMKEKGDIPEGYSVSREKKERFSLILESASTNQTSMYLCASSGGTASWDEQYFGPGTRLTVT.

The chain combines TRBV5-4 with TRBJ2-1; D is undetermined. The CDR3 totals 11 residues. Germline V gene lookup returns CDR1 SGHNT and CDR2 YYREEE (reference sequence). Deletions cut 0 bases from V and 8 bases from J, with 3 bases between. CDR3 residues: CASSLADEQFF. CDR3 in DNA: TGTGCCAGCAGCTTGGCCGATGAGCAGTTCTTC.

The chain combines TRBV30 with TRBJ2-3; a weak D match, TRBD1 (8 bases). The CDR3 totals 15 residues. Germline V gene lookup returns CDR1 GTSNPN and CDR2 SVGIG (reference sequence). The V and J ends lost 5 bases and 3 bases respectively, with 18 bases between them. CDR3 nucleotides: TGTGCCTGGGTCCCCCCACAGGGGGGGACAGATACGCAGTATTTT. It translates to CAWVPPQGGTDTQYF.

This clone appeared once. The rearrangement joins TRBV14 to TRBJ2-5; D might be TRBD2 (5 bases). The germline V gene encodes CDR1 SGHDN and CDR2 FVKESK. The CDR3 extends over 15 amino acids. Between the trimmed V and J ends, which lost 4 bases and 5 bases, there was a span of 17 bases. The CDR3 region is CASSPLRTPGETQYF. CDR3 nucleotides: TGTGCCAGCAGCCCCTTGAGGACTCCGGGGGAGACCCAGTACTTC.

V and J are TRBV2 and TRBJ2-7; D gene uncertain. From germline, CDR1 is SNHLY and CDR2 FYNNEI. Trimming took 3 bases from V and 5 from J, leaving 2 bases between them. The CDR3 spans 10 residues. CDR3 nucleotide sequence: TGTGCCAGCAGTGATAACGAGCAGTACTTC. Translated, it gives CASSDNEQYF.

J is TRBJ2-2 and V is TRBV6-1; D unresolved. Between the trimmed V and J ends, which lost 8 bases and 8 bases, there was a span of 3 bases. Per germline, CDR1 MNHNS and CDR2 SASEGT. This CDR3 comprises 9 residues. In DNA form, the CDR3 reads TGTGCCAGCCTGGGGGAGCTGTTTTTT. This encodes CASLGELFF.

The chain is built from TRBV9 and TRBJ1-2; no clear D. CDR3 length equals 15 residues. Germline-derived CDR1 and CDR2 are SGDLS and YYNGEE. V shed 2 bases and J shed 1 base, with 12 bases lying between them. The chain's CDR3 is CASSVEAANNYGYTF. The CDR3 DNA reads TGTGCCAGCAGCGTGGAGGCAGCAAATAACTATGGCTACACCTTC. The whole variable domain, filled in from reference TRBV9 and TRBJ1-2, reads DSGVTQTPKHLITATGQRVTLRCSPRSGDLSVYWYQQSLDQGLQFLIQYYNGEERAKGNILERFSAQQFPDLHSELNLSSLELGDSALYFCASSVEAANNYGYTFGSGTRLTVV.